The 6 T cell receptor beta chains below all came from one sample that was sequenced in a study of blood T cell repertoires in COVID-19. Clones were sequenced by immunoSEQ multiplex PCR, and TCRdb holds only the in-frame ones, with some missing. The sample carries some 150,000 clones, 70% to 85% recorded once. Source material: peripheral blood. Source of these receptors: a woman aged 50 to 60 in a cohort sampled during active or convalescent COVID-19.

The chain is built from TRBV19 and TRBJ2-7, with D possibly being TRBD1 (5 bases). Per the germline V gene, CDR1 is LNHDA and CDR2 is SQIVND (reference sequence). The CDR3 is 15 residues long. Trimming shortened V by 1 base and J by 2 bases, and 12 bases separated the two germline ends. The CDR3 reads CASSIAPGRAYEQYF. The DNA of the CDR3 is TGTGCCAGTAGTATAGCCCCCGGCAGGGCCTACGAGCAGTACTTC.

This clone has more than one count but fewer than ten. The chain employs TRBV11-3 and TRBJ2-2; 7 bases fit TRBD1. Germline V lookup: CDR1 SGHNT, CDR2 YENEEA. J lost 5 bases, V lost 1 base, and 7 bases had no gene match. The CDR3 is 16 amino acids. The CDR3 is CASSLGPTTGTGELFF. CDR3 DNA sequence: TGTGCCAGCAGCTTAGGCCCCACGACAGGGACCGGGGAGCTGTTTTTT.

Notes on this clone: Other DNA sequences in the same sample also yield this CDR3. This chain links TRBV18 with TRBJ1-2; D gene unclear. The length of the CDR3 is 13 residues. Trimming took off 4 bases at V and 2 bases at J, with 8 bases between the two ends. CDR1 is KGHSH, CDR2 LQKENI, per germline. The DNA of the CDR3 is TGTGCCAGCTCACTAGACACCAACTATGGCTACACCTTC. Its protein product is CASSLDTNYGYTF.

This chain connects TRBV7-3 to TRBJ2-1; 8 positions agree with TRBD1. J gave up 0 bases and V 5 bases, and 9 bases lay outside the gene matches. CDR1 is SGHTA and CDR2 is FQGTGA in the germline V gene. The CDR3 length is 17 residues. In DNA form, the CDR3 reads TGTGCCAGCAGCCTGACAGGGGTGGGAAGCTCCTACAATGAGCAGTTCTTC. Translation gives CASSLTGVGSSYNEQFF.

The chain links TRBV27 to TRBJ1-5; 7 bases fit TRBD1. CDR3 length: 14 residues. Germline assignment: CDR1 MNHEY and CDR2 SMNVEV (reference sequence). V lost 5 bases, J lost 4 bases, and 5 bases stayed unmatched. The CDR3 reads CASSTTGWNQPQHF. For the CDR3, the DNA is TGTGCCAGCAGTACGACAGGGTGGAATCAGCCCCAGCATTTT.

This clone has only a few counts. This rearrangement joins TRBV19 to TRBJ1-4; D gene uncertain. Deletions cut 5 bases from V and 8 bases from J, with 6 bases between. The CDR3 extends over 11 amino acids. The germline V gene has CDR1 LNHDA and CDR2 SQIVND (reference sequence). DNA for the CDR3: TGTGCCAGTAGTCACACCGAAAAACTGTTTTTT. Protein: CASSHTEKLFF.